The 9 T cell receptor beta chains below all came from one sample that was sequenced in a study of cytomegalovirus exposure and HLA in healthy donors. PCR primers comprised 60 Vbeta and 13 Jbeta primers. Data came from immunoSEQ multiplex PCR; TCRdb stores just in-frame clones and leaves some out. The sample lists roughly 120,000 clones, around 80% occurring once. The sequenced sample was PBMCs. The receptors derive from a woman aged 60-75 years in good health and CMV-seropositive.

The chain couples TRBV2 to TRBJ1-5; D is unclear. V was trimmed by 5 bases and J by 11 bases, leaving 16 bases between them. The CDR3 spans 13 residues. The germline V gene has CDR1 SNHLY and CDR2 FYNNEI. CDR3 nucleotides: TGTGCCAGCAGTACGGCGGCCTCTAAGGCCCAGCATTTT. Translation gives CASSTAASKAQHF.

This clone showed up just once. This rearrangement joins TRBV11-2 to TRBJ2-7, with TRBD2 identical over 10 bases. The V gene end was trimmed by 2 bases and the J gene end by 3 bases; junction bases not matched to a gene: 10. Per the germline V gene, CDR1 is SGHAT and CDR2 is FQNNGV. The CDR3 contains 17 residues. The CDR3: CASSLFLLAGANYEQYF. CDR3 in DNA: TGTGCCAGCAGCTTATTTTTGCTAGCGGGAGCGAACTACGAGCAGTACTTC.

This chain links TRBV5-4 with TRBJ2-3; possible D gene TRBD2, 7 bases. The CDR3 is 16 amino acids. Germline V gives CDR1 SGHNT, CDR2 YYREEE (reference sequence). V dropped 4 bases and J dropped 4 bases, with 19 bases sitting between them. In DNA, the CDR3 is TGTGCCAGCAGCGCCGGGGGGCGGGAGACCCCAGATACGCAGTATTTT. It yields the protein CASSAGGRETPDTQYF.

This rearrangement joins TRBV6-5 to TRBJ2-7; 7 bases agree with TRBD1. V lost 2 bases and J lost 3; bases outside the gene matches: 7. CDR1 and CDR2 (germline): MNHEY, SVGAGI. The CDR3 spans 15 residues. The CDR3 sequence: CASSYRGGAGYEQYF. In DNA form, the CDR3 reads TGTGCCAGCAGTTACAGAGGGGGCGCGGGCTACGAGCAGTACTTC.

V is TRBV7-8 and J is TRBJ2-5, with TRBD2 matching 9 bases. CDR3 length: 16 amino acids. V lost 3 bases to trimming and J lost 5 bases; unmatched junction nucleotides: 10. CDR1 and CDR2 (germline): SGHVS, FQNEAQ. CDR3 nucleotides: TGTGCCAGCAGCTTGGGGGGACTAGCCAGTCGGGAGACCCAGTACTTC. Its protein is CASSLGGLASRETQYF.

J is TRBJ1-6 and V is TRBV7-2, with 9 bases fitting TRBD1. V gave up 2 bases and J gave up 1 base; unmatched junction bases: 9. Per germline, CDR1 SGHTA and CDR2 FQGNSA. CDR3 length: 19 residues. CDR3 loop: CASSLWGQGPRSYNSPLHF. The CDR3 nucleotides read TGTGCCAGCAGCTTATGGGGACAGGGTCCCCGGTCCTATAATTCACCCCTCCACTTT.

The J gene is TRBJ2-3, the V gene TRBV27; perhaps TRBD1 as D (6 bases). The CDR3 totals 15 residues. Between the trimmed V and J ends, which lost 4 bases and 4 bases, there was a span of 15 bases. Germline values: CDR1 MNHEY, CDR2 SMNVEV (reference sequence). CDR3 in amino acids: CASSSLSGVPDTQYF. The CDR3 DNA reads TGTGCCAGCAGTTCCCTCTCAGGGGTGCCAGATACGCAGTATTTT.

J is TRBJ1-1 and V is TRBV2, with unresolved D. V shed 5 bases and J shed 0 bases, with 10 bases lying between them. The CDR3 contains 14 residues. Germline values: CDR1 SNHLY, CDR2 FYNNEI. This chain's CDR3 is CASSPSGLNTEAFF. In DNA form, the CDR3 reads TGTGCCAGCAGTCCTTCGGGTTTGAACACTGAAGCTTTCTTT.

The chain uses TRBV15 and TRBJ2-2; 8 bases are a match to TRBD2. The V segment lost 2 bases and the J segment 2 bases; nucleotides outside the gene matches: 4. Germline assignment: CDR1 LNHNV and CDR2 YYDKDF (reference sequence). The CDR3 covers 16 residues. The CDR3 spells CATSRLSGINTGELFF. CDR3 coding DNA: TGTGCCACCAGCAGACTTAGCGGGATTAACACCGGGGAGCTGTTTTTT.